This T cell receptor (beta chain) was obtained from a study of T cells in Graves' hyperthyroidism and ophthalmopathy (dated by TCRdb to about 2019). Regarding the study in general: Peripheral blood samples were taken at initial diagnosis, before any treatment was given. A discovery cohort of around 100 patients, 43 with Graves' ophthalmopathy and over 55 with stable Graves' hyperthyroidism, was used to find distinguishing TCR V-J signatures. Prospective prediction of ophthalmopathy was tested in an independent validation cohort consisting of about 20 hyperthyroidism patients and some 17 patients who later progressed to ophthalmopathy. For training and testing, the 100 or so patients in the discovery cohort were randomly divided in a 7:3 ratio. In addition, the study compared T-cell repertoires in thyroid tissue and in blood from several Graves' hyperthyroidism patients. After blood sampling, hyperthyroidism patients were treated with methimazole at a starting dose of 30 mg daily, and ophthalmopathy patients were treated with high-dose intravenous methylprednisolone. TCR Vbeta CDR3 sequencing of around 130 peripheral blood samples (43 ophthalmopathy, 75 hyperthyroidism and roughly 17 progressor patients) is reported in the paper. Broad study findings and their caveats: Blood samples also contained most of the expanded thyroid clonotypes (frequency above 0.001), which suggests that blood repertoires may reflect thyroid immune responses. In validation, progression to ophthalmopathy was predicted by the model with nearly 71% sensitivity and roughly 76% specificity, a median of approximately 6.5 months before onset. A model built on a 13 V-J signature distinguished ophthalmopathy from stable hyperthyroidism, reaching around 90% sensitivity and around 81% specificity in cross-validation and 80%/75% in testing. No statistical method was used to fix the sample size in advance, and group allocation was not hidden from the investigators.

The V end loses 4 bases and the J end loses 1 base, and a stretch of 9 bases separates them. Reading the germline V gene (reference sequence) gives CDR1 LGHDT and CDR2 YNNKEL. The CDR3 starts with the cysteine, ends with the phenylalanine, and has 14 residues. The CDR3 DNA has 42 bases and is translated from base 1. This clonotype has at least ten counts. Its antigen remains undetermined. No base-level quality is on record; no much larger clone is a single base apart. The TCR beta CDR3 regions were amplified from RNA transcripts. For the first round of RT-PCR on the TCR CDR3, the HTBI primer set was used together with the Qiagen OneStep RT-PCR kit. Libraries were constructed in a second round of multiplex PCR, after which size selection and purification were carried out. Paired-end sequencing of the libraries was performed with 100 bp reads on an Illumina HiSeq2000. The authors' pipeline ran thus. Raw data were processed with SOAPnuke, discarding reads with adapters, uncalled bases, mean Phred below 15, or no exact constant-primer or identifier match. High-quality paired reads were merged with COPE v1.2.5, and unique nucleotide sequences were defined as clonotypes. Clonotypes were aligned to IMGT TRBV, TRBD and TRBJ reference segments using MiTCR v1.1. Analysis was restricted to V-J combinations with a frequency above 0.0001, which covered about 99% of repertoires. A TCS score was defined as the ratio between F50 (clonal expansion) and ExV (chaos), using BLOSUM62-based TCRdist between CDR3 peptides within each V-J. Welch's t-statistics and random forest reduced around 550 V-J features to 13, which were used in a naive Bayes classifier (R e1071). In-frame beta chains were kept once TCRdb had trimmed the public reads at Q25 with fastp and called clones with MiXCR. Rows with one shared CDR3 protein collapse into an entry with the most common genes and DNA. The V and J calls, along with clone size, are taken from TCRdb and not from the paper's own processing. The sample data list about 590,000 distinct CDR3 sequences, and less than 20% of these were observed just once. The top ten clonotypes cover around 7.3% of the sample.

Stable Graves' hyperthyroidism was defined as the absence of progression to ophthalmopathy over 18 months of follow-up. The hyperthyroidism patients were between 18 and 65 years old and newly diagnosed, with a disease duration of less than 2 months. Any patient with an uncontrolled infection, another autoimmune disease, pregnancy or lactation was excluded. Diagnoses relied on clinical symptoms, serum thyroxine and TRAb, thyroid ultrasound and orbital computed tomography. Ficoll-Paque density gradient centrifugation was used to isolate PBMCs from about 10 ml of fresh peripheral blood. Total RNA was extracted using Trizol reagent, and RNA quality was assessed on an Agilent 2100 Bioanalyzer.

The sequenced sample was blood. The V gene is TRBV3-1 and the J gene is TRBJ2-3; the D gene is not confidently resolved. The clonotype was recovered from a woman aged 25-40 years with Graves' hyperthyroidism. In nucleotides, the sequence is TGTGCCAGCAGCCTTAGATCCCGCACAGATACGCAGTATTTT. This encodes CASSLRSRTDTQYF.